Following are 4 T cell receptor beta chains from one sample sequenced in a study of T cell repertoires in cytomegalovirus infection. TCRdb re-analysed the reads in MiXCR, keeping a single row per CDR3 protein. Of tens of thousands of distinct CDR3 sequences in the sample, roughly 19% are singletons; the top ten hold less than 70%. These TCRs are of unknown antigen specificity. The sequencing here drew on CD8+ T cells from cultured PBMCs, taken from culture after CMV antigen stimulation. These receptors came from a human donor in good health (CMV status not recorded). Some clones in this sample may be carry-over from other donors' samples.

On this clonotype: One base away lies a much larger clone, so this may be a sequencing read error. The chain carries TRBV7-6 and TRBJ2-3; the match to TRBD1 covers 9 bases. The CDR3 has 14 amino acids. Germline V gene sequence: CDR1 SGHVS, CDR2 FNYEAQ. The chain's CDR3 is CTSSPGQGQDTQYF. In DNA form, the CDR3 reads TGTACCAGCAGCCCCGGACAGGGGCAAGATACGCAGTATTTT.

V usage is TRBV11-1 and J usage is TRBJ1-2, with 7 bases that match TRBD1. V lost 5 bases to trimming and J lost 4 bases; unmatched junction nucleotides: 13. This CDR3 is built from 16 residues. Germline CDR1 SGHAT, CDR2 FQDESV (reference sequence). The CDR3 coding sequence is TGTGCCAGCAGCGAAGGCGCGCAGGGGGGTACCTATGGCTACACCTTC. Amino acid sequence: CASSEGAQGGTYGYTF.

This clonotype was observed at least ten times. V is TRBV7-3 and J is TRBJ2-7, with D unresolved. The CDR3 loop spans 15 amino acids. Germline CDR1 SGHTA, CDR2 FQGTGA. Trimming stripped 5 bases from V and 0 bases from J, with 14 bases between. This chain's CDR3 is CASSEDHSSSYEQYF. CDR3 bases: TGTGCCAGCAGCGAAGACCATAGCAGCTCCTACGAGCAGTACTTC.

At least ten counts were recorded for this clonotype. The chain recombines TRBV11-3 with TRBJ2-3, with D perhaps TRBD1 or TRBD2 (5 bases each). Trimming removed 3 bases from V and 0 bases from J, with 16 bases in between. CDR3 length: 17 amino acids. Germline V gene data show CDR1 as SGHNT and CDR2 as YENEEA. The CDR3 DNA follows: TGTGCCAGCAGCTTGCGCCGGGACGGATCTAGCACAGATACGCAGTATTTT. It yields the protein CASSLRRDGSSTDTQYF. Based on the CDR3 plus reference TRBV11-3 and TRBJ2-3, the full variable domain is EAGVVQSPRYKIIEKKQPVAFWCNPISGHNTLYWYLQNLGQGPELLIRYENEEAVDDSQLPKDRFSAERLKGVDSTLKIQPAELGDSAVYLCASSLRRDGSSTDTQYFGPGTRLTVL.